These 23 T cell receptor beta chains were all obtained from the same sample, sequenced in a study of vaccination effects on CD4 cells after COVID-19. Expansion of antigen-specific CD4+ T cells with viral peptide pools was carried out by the ViraFEST assay before sequencing. Having been cultured for roughly 9 days, the cells underwent CD4+ T cell isolation. Nucleocapsid antibodies stayed negative before and after vaccination, showing no earlier SARS-CoV-2 infection. These receptors' targets are unknown. TCRdb keeps only in-frame clones here, not all; method: immunoSEQ multiplex PCR. The sample contains 50,000 or so clones, 75% to 80% of which appear only once. The input for sequencing was CD4+ T cells from PBMCs cultured with HCoV-OC43 spike peptides, taken before COVID-19 vaccination. Sample subset: HCoV-OC43 spike overlapping peptide pool stimulation. These receptors came from a human donor who received a COVID-19 vaccine.

The chain links TRBV7-2 to TRBJ2-2; the D is unclear. CDR1 is SGHTA and CDR2 is FQGNSA in the germline V gene. The CDR3 length is 14 residues. The V gene lost 4 bases and the J gene lost 7 bases, with 13 bases spanning the gap. The CDR3 is CASSSRLGRGELFF. The CDR3 bases are TGTGCCAGCAGCTCCCGACTGGGTCGCGGGGAGCTGTTTTTT.

V and J are TRBV21-1 and TRBJ2-4; the table's D gene call, TRBD2, was not cross checked with the DNA. TRBV21-1 is recorded as a pseudogene. There are 19 residues in the CDR3. The chain's CDR3 is CASSKVDASGGTVKNIQYF. The CDR3 DNA reads TGTGCCAGCAGCAAAGTGGACGCTAGCGGGGGGACCGTCAAAAACATTCAGTACTTC.

V gene TRBV19 combines with J gene TRBJ2-6, with D possibly matching TRBD1 (6 bases). Germline assignment: CDR1 LNHDA and CDR2 SQIVND (reference sequence). There are 16 residues in the CDR3. Trimming shortened V by 4 bases and J by 7 bases, and 17 bases separated the two germline ends. This CDR3 reads CASSTYRAPRANVLTF. For the CDR3, the DNA is TGTGCCAGTAGTACATACAGGGCCCCCAGAGCCAACGTCCTGACTTTC.

This chain joins TRBV5-4 and TRBJ2-1; a possible D gene is TRBD2 (6 bases). Trimming pared 4 bases from V and 0 bases from J, leaving 14 bases between. The germline CDR1 and CDR2 sequences are SGHNT and YYREEE (reference sequence). This CDR3 spans 16 amino acids. The CDR3 spells CASSPTPLASYNEQFF. The CDR3 region has the DNA TGTGCCAGCAGCCCCACCCCACTAGCCTCCTACAATGAGCAGTTCTTC. Using reference TRBV5-4 and TRBJ2-1 for the parts outside the CDR3, the full variable domain is ETGVTQSPTHLIKTRGQQVTLRCSSQSGHNTVSWYQQALGQGPQFIFQYYREEENGRGNFPPRFSGLQFPNYSSELNVNALELDDSALYLCASSPTPLASYNEQFFGPGTRLTVL.

This clone was detected only a few times. The chain recombines TRBV30 with TRBJ2-2, with D possibly matching TRBD2 (7 bases). The germline gives CDR1 GTSNPN, CDR2 SVGIG (reference sequence). The CDR3 contains 15 residues. Trimming removed 2 bases from V and 6 bases from J, with 16 bases in between. CDR3: CAWSRGGARSGELFF. As DNA, the CDR3 is TGTGCCTGGAGTCGTGGGGGGGCCCGATCCGGGGAGCTGTTTTTT. Filled out from reference TRBV30 and TRBJ2-2, the complete variable domain reads SQTIHQWPATLVQPVGSPLSLECTVEGTSNPNLYWYRQAAGRGLQLLFYSVGIGQISSEVPQNLSASRPQDRQFILSSKKLLLSDSGFYLCAWSRGGARSGELFFGEGSRLTVL.

The chain joins TRBV28 to TRBJ1-4; TRBD1 matches 7 bases. The length of the CDR3 is 14 residues. Per the germline V gene, CDR1 is MDHEN and CDR2 is SYDVKM. Trimming took 6 bases from V and 3 from J; bases not matched to a gene: 4. The CDR3 protein is CASRHGTANEKLFF. CDR3 bases: TGTGCCAGCAGACATGGGACAGCTAATGAAAAACTGTTTTTT.

The rearrangement links TRBV9 to TRBJ2-2; 15 bases are shared with TRBD2. The germline CDR1 and CDR2 sequences are SGDLS and YYNGEE. V lost 3 bases and J lost 7; bases outside the gene matches: 10. The CDR3 length is 18 residues. CDR3 sequence: CASSAERGLAGGFGELFF. CDR3 nucleotide sequence: TGTGCCAGCAGCGCCGAGCGGGGACTAGCGGGGGGATTCGGGGAGCTGTTTTTT.

The V gene is TRBV19, the J gene TRBJ2-4; 13 nucleotides agree with TRBD2. CDR1 is LNHDA, CDR2 SQIVND, per germline (reference sequence). V lost 4 bases and J lost 5; bases outside the gene matches: 5. The CDR3 is made up of 16 amino acids. CDR3 region: CASSTSTSGGENIQYF. The CDR3 nucleotides read TGTGCCAGTAGTACCTCCACTAGCGGGGGGGAAAACATTCAGTACTTC.

The CDR3 nucleotides are TGCGCCAGCAGTCAACGGGGTGAAGCTTTCTTT. As protein: CASSQRGEAFF. The chain has TRBV23-1 and TRBJ1-1; no firm D call. TRBV23-1 is an ORF, with its function uncertain. CDR3 length: 11 amino acids. V was pared by 2 bases and J by 7 bases, with 5 bases between.

This clone has just a few counts. The chain uses TRBV19 and TRBJ1-2; weak D call: TRBD1 (6 bases). Germline CDR1 LNHDA, CDR2 SQIVND (reference sequence). CDR3 length equals 15 residues. Trimming left V 3 bases short and J 5 bases short, with 16 bases between. CDR3 nucleotides: TGTGCCAGTAGTATCGTGGGGACATCCACATATGGCTACACCTTC. Translating gives CASSIVGTSTYGYTF.

This sequence joins TRBV7-2 and TRBJ2-3; no firm D call. Trimming took 1 base from V and 7 from J, leaving 12 bases between them. The germline V gene has CDR1 SGHTA and CDR2 FQGNSA. The CDR3 loop spans 14 amino acids. Here the CDR3 DNA reads TGTGCCAGCAGCTTAGGTTTGATGGGGTATACGCAGTATTTT. It specifies CASSLGLMGYTQYF.

The rearrangement uses TRBV30 and TRBJ1-1; D not resolved. CDR1 is GTSNPN and CDR2 is SVGIG in the germline V gene (reference sequence). The V gene lost 0 bases and the J gene lost 1 base, with 6 bases spanning the gap. The CDR3 covers 13 residues. The CDR3 spells CAWSVGRNTEAFF. In DNA, the CDR3 is TGTGCCTGGAGTGTGGGCAGGAACACTGAAGCTTTCTTT. The variable domain in full, completed from reference TRBV30 and TRBJ1-1, reads SQTIHQWPATLVQPVGSPLSLECTVEGTSNPNLYWYRQAAGRGLQLLFYSVGIGQISSEVPQNLSASRPQDRQFILSSKKLLLSDSGFYLCAWSVGRNTEAFFGQGTRLTVV.

The chain carries TRBV10-3 and TRBJ2-3; unclear D gene. V lost 11 bases to trimming and J lost 0 bases, with 12 bases between them. The germline CDR1 and CDR2 sequences are ENHRY and SYGVKD. CDR3 length: 13 residues. This CDR3 reads CASRLPSTDTQYF. DNA for the CDR3: TGTGCCTCCAGACTGCCTAGCACAGATACGCAGTATTTT.

The rearrangement uses TRBV5-1 and TRBJ2-5, with D uncertain. Germline assignment: CDR1 SGHRS and CDR2 YFSETQ. Trimming removed 2 bases at V and 1 base at J, with 3 bases between. This CDR3 has 12 residues. The CDR3 sequence is CASSFSQETQYF. CDR3 nucleotide sequence: TGCGCCAGCAGCTTCAGCCAAGAGACCCAGTACTTC.

Here the CDR3 reads CASPPSRTSGAHSYEQYV. CDR3 sequence (DNA): TGTGCCAGCCCTCCCTCTCGGACTAGCGGGGCCCACTCCTACGAGCAGTACGTC. The chain joins TRBV28 to TRBJ2-7; 12 positions agree with TRBD2. The length of the CDR3 is 18 residues. Trimming cost V 8 bases and J 0 bases; bases outside gene matches: 14. Germline V gene data show CDR1 as MDHEN and CDR2 as SYDVKM.

This chain links TRBV30 with TRBJ1-6; no reliable D call. The V gene lost 3 bases and the J gene lost 0 bases, with 9 bases spanning the gap. The CDR3 totals 15 residues. Looked up from germline, CDR1 is GTSNPN and CDR2 is SVGIG (reference sequence). The CDR3 protein is CAWRLRSSYNSPLHF. Written as DNA, the CDR3 is TGTGCCTGGAGACTTAGGAGCTCCTATAATTCACCCCTCCACTTT.

The chain has TRBV24-1 and TRBJ2-1; 8 bases agree with TRBD2. With V trimmed by 4 bases and J by 2 bases, 6 bases remained unmatched. The CDR3 runs 16 residues. Germline V gives CDR1 KGHDR, CDR2 SFDVKD. CDR3 protein: CATSEGGGFTYNEQFF. DNA for the CDR3: TGTGCCACCAGTGAAGGCGGGGGGTTCACCTACAATGAGCAGTTCTTC.

This clone was detected only a few times. The chain uses TRBV5-5 and TRBJ2-7; D not resolved. The V gene's germline CDR1 is SGHKS and CDR2 YYEKEE (reference sequence). The germline V and J ends were trimmed by 0 bases and 2 bases, with 12 bases remaining between them. The CDR3 contains 15 residues. Here the CDR3 DNA reads TGTGCCAGCAGCTTGGCTTGGAGTGGGGCCTACGAGCAGTACGTC. It is translated as CASSLAWSGAYEQYV.

This chain links TRBV7-9 with TRBJ2-1; D unclear. V lost 5 bases and J lost 6, with 2 bases in between. The CDR3 covers 10 residues. Germline lookup yields CDR1 SEHNR and CDR2 FQNEAQ (reference sequence). CDR3 region: CASSRNEQFF. The DNA for the CDR3 is TGTGCCAGCAGCCGCAATGAGCAGTTCTTC.

The sample holds one count of this clone. This chain links TRBV5-1 with TRBJ2-3; 11 nucleotides match TRBD1. V was clipped by 5 bases and J by 3 bases; unmatched bases: 8. Germline CDR1 is SGHRS and CDR2 is YFSETQ. This CDR3 spans 16 amino acids. The CDR3 sequence: CASRPGQGARTDTQYF. CDR3 DNA: TGCGCCAGCAGGCCCGGACAGGGGGCAAGGACAGATACGCAGTATTTT.

The chain combines TRBV5-8 with TRBJ2-5, with TRBD2 as a possible D gene (5 bases). Between the trimmed V and J ends, which lost 7 bases and 5 bases, there was a span of 6 bases. Germline CDR1 SGHTS, CDR2 YDEGEE. CDR3 size: 10 residues. The DNA of the CDR3 is TGTGCCAGCCCGGGGGAGACCCAGTACTTC. This gives the protein CASPGETQYF.

The chain joins TRBV28 to TRBJ1-2; D is uncertain. Germline CDR1 MDHEN, CDR2 SYDVKM. V gave up 6 bases and J gave up 6 bases, with 11 bases separating them. The CDR3 totals 12 residues. CDR3 sequence: CASSPRVDGYTF. In nucleotides, the CDR3 is TGTGCCAGCAGCCCAAGGGTTGATGGCTACACCTTC.

CDR3 residues: CASSLKTGGGYNEQFF. CDR3 sequence (DNA): TGTGCCAGCAGCTTAAAGACGGGGGGGGGTTACAATGAGCAGTTCTTC. The gene calls are TRBV7-3 and TRBJ2-1; 8 nucleotides match TRBD2. With V trimmed by 1 base and J by 4 bases, 6 bases remained unmatched. CDR3 length equals 16 residues. Germline CDR1 is SGHTA and CDR2 is FQGTGA. The full variable domain, in which reference TRBV7-3 and TRBJ2-1 provide the parts outside the CDR3, is GAGVSQTPSNKVTEKGKYVELRCDPISGHTALYWYRQSLGQGPEFLIYFQGTGAADDSGLPNDRFFAVRPEGSVSTLKIQRTERGDSAVYLCASSLKTGGGYNEQFFGPGTRLTVL.